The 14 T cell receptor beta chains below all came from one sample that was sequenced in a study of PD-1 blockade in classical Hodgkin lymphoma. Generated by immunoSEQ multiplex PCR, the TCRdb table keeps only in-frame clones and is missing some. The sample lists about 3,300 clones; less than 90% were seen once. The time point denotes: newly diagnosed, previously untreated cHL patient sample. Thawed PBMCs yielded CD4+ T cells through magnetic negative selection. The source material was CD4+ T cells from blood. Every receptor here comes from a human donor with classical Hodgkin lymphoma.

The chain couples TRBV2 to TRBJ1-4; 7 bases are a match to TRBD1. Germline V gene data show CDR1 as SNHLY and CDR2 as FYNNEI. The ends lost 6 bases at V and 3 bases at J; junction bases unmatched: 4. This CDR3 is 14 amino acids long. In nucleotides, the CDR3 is TGTGCCAGCAGCATGACAGGGCCTAATGAAAAACTGTTTTTT. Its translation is CASSMTGPNEKLFF.

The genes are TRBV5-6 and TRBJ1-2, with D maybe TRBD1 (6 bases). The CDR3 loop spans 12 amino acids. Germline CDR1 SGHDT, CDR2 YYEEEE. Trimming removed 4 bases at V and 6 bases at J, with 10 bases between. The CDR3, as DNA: TGTGCCAGCAGCCCGGGACATGATGGCTACACCTTC. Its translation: CASSPGHDGYTF.

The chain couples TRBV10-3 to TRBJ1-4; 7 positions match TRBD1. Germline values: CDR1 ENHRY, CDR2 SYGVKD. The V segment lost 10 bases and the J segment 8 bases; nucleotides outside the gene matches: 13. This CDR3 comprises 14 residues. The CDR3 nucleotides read TGTGCCACCCCCGGGACAGCACACCCCGAAAAACTGTTTTTT. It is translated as CATPGTAHPEKLFF.

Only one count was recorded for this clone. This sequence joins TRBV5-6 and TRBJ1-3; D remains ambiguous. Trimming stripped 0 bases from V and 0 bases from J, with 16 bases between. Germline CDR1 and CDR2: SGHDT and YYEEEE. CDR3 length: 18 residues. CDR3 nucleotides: TGTGCCAGCAGCTTGGCCGGGAGCCGCGCTATCTCTGGAAACACCATATATTTT. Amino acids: CASSLAGSRAISGNTIYF.

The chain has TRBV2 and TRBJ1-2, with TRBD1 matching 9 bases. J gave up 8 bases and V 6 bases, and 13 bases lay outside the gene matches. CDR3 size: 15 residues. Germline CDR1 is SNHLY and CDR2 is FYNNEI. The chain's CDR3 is CASSFETTGGGGYTF. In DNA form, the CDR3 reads TGTGCCAGCAGCTTCGAGACTACAGGGGGCGGCGGCTACACCTTC.

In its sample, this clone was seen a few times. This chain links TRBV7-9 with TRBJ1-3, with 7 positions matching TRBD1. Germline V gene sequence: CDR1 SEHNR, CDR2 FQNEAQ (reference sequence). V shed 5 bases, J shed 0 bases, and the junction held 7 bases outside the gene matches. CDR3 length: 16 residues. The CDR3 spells CASSQGGRGSGNTIYF. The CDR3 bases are TGTGCCAGCAGCCAGGGGGGTCGAGGCTCTGGAAACACCATATATTTT.

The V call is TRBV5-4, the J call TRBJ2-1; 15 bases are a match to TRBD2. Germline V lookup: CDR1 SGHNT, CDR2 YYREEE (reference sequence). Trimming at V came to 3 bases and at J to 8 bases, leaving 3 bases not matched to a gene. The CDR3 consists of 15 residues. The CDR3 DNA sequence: TGTGCCAGCAGCTGGACTAGCGGGAGGGCCTATGAGCAGTTCTTC. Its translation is CASSWTSGRAYEQFF.

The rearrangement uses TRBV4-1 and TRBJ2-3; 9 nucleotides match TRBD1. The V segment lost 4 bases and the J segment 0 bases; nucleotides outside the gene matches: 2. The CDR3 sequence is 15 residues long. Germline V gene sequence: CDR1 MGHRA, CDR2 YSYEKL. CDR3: CASSPGQGSTDTQYF. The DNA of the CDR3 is TGCGCCAGCAGCCCCGGACAGGGGAGCACAGATACGCAGTATTTT.

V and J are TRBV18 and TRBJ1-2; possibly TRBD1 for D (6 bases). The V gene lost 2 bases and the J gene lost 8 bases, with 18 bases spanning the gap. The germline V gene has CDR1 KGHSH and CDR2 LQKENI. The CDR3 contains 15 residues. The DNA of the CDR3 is TGTGCCAGCTCACCATCACAGGGATTGGGGGAAGGCTACACCTTC. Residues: CASSPSQGLGEGYTF.

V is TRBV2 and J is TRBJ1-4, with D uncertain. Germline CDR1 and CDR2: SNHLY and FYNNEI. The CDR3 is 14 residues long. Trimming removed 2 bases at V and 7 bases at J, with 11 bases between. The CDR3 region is CASSEFVKPEKLFF. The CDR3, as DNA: TGTGCCAGCAGTGAATTTGTCAAACCTGAAAAACTGTTTTTT. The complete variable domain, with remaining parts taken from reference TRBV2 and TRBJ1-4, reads EPEVTQTPSHQVTQMGQEVILRCVPISNHLYFYWYRQILGQKVEFLVSFYNNEISEKSEIFDDQFSVERPDGSNFTLKIRSTKLEDSAMYFCASSEFVKPEKLFFGSGTQLSVL.

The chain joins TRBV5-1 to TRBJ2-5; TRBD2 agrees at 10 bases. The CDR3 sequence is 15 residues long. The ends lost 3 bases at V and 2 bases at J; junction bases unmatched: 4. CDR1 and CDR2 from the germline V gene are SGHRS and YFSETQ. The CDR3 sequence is CASSSGTSAQETQYF. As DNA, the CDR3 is TGCGCCAGCAGCTCTGGGACTAGCGCACAAGAGACCCAGTACTTC.

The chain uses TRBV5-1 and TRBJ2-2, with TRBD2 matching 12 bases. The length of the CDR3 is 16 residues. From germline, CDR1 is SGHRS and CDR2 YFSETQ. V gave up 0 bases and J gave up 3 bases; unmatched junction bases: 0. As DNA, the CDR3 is TGCGCCAGCAGCTTGGGACTAGCGGGAGACACCGGGGAGCTGTTTTTT. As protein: CASSLGLAGDTGELFF.

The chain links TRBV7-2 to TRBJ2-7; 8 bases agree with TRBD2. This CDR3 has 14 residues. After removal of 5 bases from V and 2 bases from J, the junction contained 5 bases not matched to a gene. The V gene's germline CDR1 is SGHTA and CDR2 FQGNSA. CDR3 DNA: TGTGCCAGCAGCACTCTAGCGGGTACCTACGAGCAGTACTTC. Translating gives CASSTLAGTYEQYF. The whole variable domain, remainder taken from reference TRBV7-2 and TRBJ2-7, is GAGVSQSPSNKVTEKGKDVELRCDPISGHTALYWYRQSLGQGLEFLIYFQGNSAPDKSGLPSDRFSAERTGGSVSTLTIQRTQQEDSAVYLCASSTLAGTYEQYFGPGTRLTVT.

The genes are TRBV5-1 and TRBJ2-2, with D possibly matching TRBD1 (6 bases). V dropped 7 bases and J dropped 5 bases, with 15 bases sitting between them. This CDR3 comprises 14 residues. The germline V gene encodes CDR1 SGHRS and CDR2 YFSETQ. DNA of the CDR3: TGCGCCAGCGGAGGAACACAGGGAACCGGGGAGCTGTTTTTT. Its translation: CASGGTQGTGELFF.